This TCR beta chain stems from a study of blood T cell repertoires in COVID-19. Study information: PBMCs, B-cell-depleted T cells, or T cells provided the cDNA or gDNA that made up the material.

Those who participated ranged in age from roughly 18 to 90 years and resided in about two dozen US areas. Germline-derived CDR1 and CDR2 are GTSNPN and SVGIG (reference sequence). V gave up 0 bases and J gave up 0 bases, with 11 bases separating them. This CDR3 spans 15 amino acids. Authors' methods: Amplification of reference gene primers was used by the study to estimate nucleated cell counts. Sequencing was performed with immunoSEQ multiplex PCR; in TCRdb, only in-frame clones are kept and a portion is missing. V and J calls and clone size come straight from that table; D and trimming were deduced from the DNA. The table has fewer than 400,000 clones, over 85% seen once; the top ten hold about 1.7%.

The specimen was PBMCs or T cells enriched from blood (not recorded which). This rearrangement joins TRBV30 to TRBJ1-1; D unclear. The clonotype was recovered from a woman aged 25 to 39 who had recovered from COVID-19. As DNA, the CDR3 is TGTGCCTGGAGTGTAAACCTCGTAGTGAACACTGAAGCTTTCTTT. This sequence encodes CAWSVNLVVNTEAFF.